This T cell receptor (beta chain) originates from a study of blood T cell repertoires in COVID-19. The repertoire was sequenced with immunoSEQ multiplex PCR; TCRdb's copy has only in-frame clones and lacks some. The table lists a few hundred thousand clones, approximately 92% of them singletons. Study members were between roughly 18 and 89 years old and lived in 20 to 30 US regions. Each participant's cohort was designated according to participant-reported clinical history. Germline V gene lookup returns CDR1 GTSNPN and CDR2 SVGIG (reference sequence). The CDR3 consists of 16 residues. With 0 bases removed from V and 1 base from J, the gap between germline ends came to 14 bases.

The sequenced sample consisted of PBMCs or T cells enriched from blood (not recorded which). This receptor was obtained from a man aged 18 to 29 who had recovered from COVID-19. The chain is built from TRBV30 and TRBJ2-3, with D maybe TRBD1 (6 bases). CDR3 bases: TGTGCCTGGAGTGTTAGGGGGATACCCGGCACAGATACGCAGTATTTT. Residues: CAWSVRGIPGTDTQYF. The variable domain in full, with the rest retrieved from reference TRBV30 and TRBJ2-3, is SQTIHQWPATLVQPVGSPLSLECTVEGTSNPNLYWYRQAAGRGLQLLFYSVGIGQISSEVPQNLSASRPQDRQFILSSKKLLLSDSGFYLCAWSVRGIPGTDTQYFGPGTRLTVL.